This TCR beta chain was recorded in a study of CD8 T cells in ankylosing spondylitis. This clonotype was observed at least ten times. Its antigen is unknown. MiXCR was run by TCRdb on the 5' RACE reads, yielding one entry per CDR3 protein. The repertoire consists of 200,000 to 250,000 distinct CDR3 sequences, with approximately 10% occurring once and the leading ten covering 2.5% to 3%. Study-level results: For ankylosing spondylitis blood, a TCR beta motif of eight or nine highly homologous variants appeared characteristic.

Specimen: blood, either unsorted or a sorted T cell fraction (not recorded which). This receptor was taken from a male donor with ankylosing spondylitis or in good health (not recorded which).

The CDR3 sequence is CASSSRQGNTGELFF. CDR3 nucleotide sequence: TGTGCCAGCAGCTCCCGACAGGGGAACACCGGGGAGCTGTTTTTT. V usage is TRBV9 and J usage is TRBJ2-2; 7 bases align to TRBD1. CDR3 length: 15 amino acids. V was pared by 4 bases and J by 1 base, with 4 bases of the junction left unmatched. Germline CDR1 reads SGDLS; CDR2 reads YYNGEE.